Reported below is one TCR beta chain. Its antigen is undetermined. The data derive from a study of T cell repertoires in cytomegalovirus infection. Study background: Recently identified HLA-C-restricted CMV epitopes were used, and well-studied HLA-B-restricted CMV epitopes were used as well. General study findings and limits: The ex vivo response showed dominance by HLA-C-restricted CMV-specific TCR beta clonotypes. Individuals carrying CMV plus the relevant HLA were identified by cumulative frequency of public TCR beta families.

TCRdb re-analysed the reads in MiXCR, keeping a single row per CDR3 protein. The table shows some 920,000 distinct CDR3 sequences, with around 32% occurring only once. The V and J ends lost 3 bases and 4 bases respectively, with 12 bases between them. Germline V CDR1 and CDR2: MNHEY, SMNVEV (reference sequence). The CDR3 sequence is 14 residues long. The sequences come from cultured CD8+ T cells from PBMCs, collected from culture after CMV antigen stimulation. The genes are TRBV27 and TRBJ1-2; D possibly corresponds to TRBD1 (5 bases). The sequence came from a human donor in good health (CMV status not recorded). Some clones in this sample may be carry-over from other donors' samples. The CDR3 coding sequence is TGTGCCAGCAGTTTGAACGGGGGTAGCTATGGCTACACCTTC. Translated, it gives CASSLNGGSYGYTF.